This T cell receptor (beta chain) is from a study of radiotherapy plus CTLA-4 blockade in lung cancer. Sequencing was performed with immunoSEQ multiplex PCR; in TCRdb, only in-frame clones are kept and a portion is missing. Found here are over 80,000 clones, approximately 86% of them singletons; the top ten hold 16%. Chemo-refractory metastatic non-small-cell lung cancer patients received focal radiation with ipilimumab CTLA-4 blockade. As regards this clone: The antigen remains undetermined.

Study-wide results and limits: An expansion of tumor-derived TCR clones occurred in blood after radiotherapy plus ipilimumab.

The source is a human donor with non-small cell lung cancer that progressed on radiotherapy plus ipilimumab. The sequencing used peripheral blood, collected from a patient treated with radiotherapy plus ipilimumab.

DNA for the CDR3: TGTGCCAGCAGCGAACATACTAGCGGGAGTGGGTCAGATACGCAGTATTTT. Protein sequence: CASSEHTSGSGSDTQYF. The genes are TRBV9 and TRBJ2-3, with TRBD2 identical over 11 bases. This CDR3 comprises 17 residues. The V and J ends lost 3 bases and 4 bases, in that order; junction bases with no gene match: 10. The V gene's germline CDR1 is SGDLS and CDR2 YYNGEE.